This TCR beta chain was identified during a study of blood T cell repertoires in COVID-19. About the study: COVID-19 samples from acute and convalescent phases originated in the United States, Italy and Spain. T cells, B-cell-depleted T cells, or PBMCs provided the cDNA or gDNA that served as material.

Per the original methods: Using reference gene primer amplification, nucleated cell counts were estimated. Clones were sequenced by immunoSEQ multiplex PCR, and TCRdb holds only the in-frame ones, with some missing. The DNA gave D and trimming, while V, J and clone size come from that table. The sample shows approximately 250,000 clones, 70% to 90% of them seen only once. Per germline, CDR1 LGHDT and CDR2 YNNKEL (reference sequence). The CDR3 contains 18 residues. With 1 base clipped from V and 1 base from J, the junction kept 11 bases outside the gene matches. Sequencing used peripheral blood. This sequence joins TRBV3-1 (or the pseudogene TRBV3-2) and TRBJ2-3; the match to TRBD2 covers 7 bases. The sequence derives from a man aged 18 to 29 with active or convalescent COVID-19. CDR3 DNA: TGTGCCAGCAGCCAAGGGGCGGGGGTGATATCGGGCACAGATACGCAGTATTTT. Protein: CASSQGAGVISGTDTQYF.